The rows below give T cell receptor beta chains drawn from one sample of a study of blood T cell repertoires in COVID-19. Clones were sequenced by immunoSEQ multiplex PCR, and TCRdb holds only the in-frame ones, with some missing. The data contain 150,000 or so clones, around 90% of them singletons. Specimen: peripheral blood. The receptor source for this set is a man aged 60 to 75 with COVID-19, enrolled during active disease. The CDR3 runs from the conserved cysteine through the conserved F or W. A D gene is named only where the DNA matches it firmly. The size entry is marked missing in some rows and otherwise reads once, few, many or a size class.

>TRBV11-3|TRBJ2-4|-|TRBD1
CASSLDGDSLLLAKNIQYF
TGTGCCAGCAGCTTAGATGGGGACAGCCTTCTACTAGCCAAAAACATTCAGTACTTC
>TRBV30|TRBJ1-6|-|TRBD1
CAWSVQGANNSPLHF
TGTGCCTGGAGTGTACAGGGGGCGAATAATTCACCCCTCCACTTT
>TRBV6-2/TRBV6-3|TRBJ2-5|-|-
CASSRQQETQYF
TGTGCCAGCAGTCGACAGCAAGAGACCCAGTACTTC
>TRBV18|TRBJ2-1|-|-
CASSPGGGYLSYNEQFF
TGTGCCAGCTCACCCGGAGGGGGCTACCTCTCCTACAATGAGCAGTTCTTC
>TRBV25-1|TRBJ2-5|-|TRBD1
CASSEGGQGLGETQYF
TGTGCCAGCAGTGAGGGGGGACAGGGGCTCGGCGAGACCCAGTACTTC
>TRBV27|TRBJ2-5|-|TRBD1
CASSRTRGQGETQYF
TGTGCCAGCAGCCGGACGAGGGGGCAGGGGGAGACCCAGTACTTC
>TRBV5-6|TRBJ1-1|-|TRBD1
CASSFKGTGSDTEAFF
TGTGCCAGCAGCTTCAAAGGGACAGGGAGTGACACTGAAGCTTTCTTT
>TRBV28|TRBJ1-2|-|TRBD1
CASRTPGQSNYGYTF
TGTGCCAGCAGGACTCCGGGACAGTCTAACTATGGCTACACCTTC
>TRBV14|TRBJ1-1|-|-
CASSQQGPAMNTEAFF
TGTGCCAGCAGCCAACAGGGTCCGGCAATGAACACTGAAGCTTTCTTT
>TRBV28|TRBJ2-2|-|-
CASSFRRQANLGELFF
TGTGCCAGCAGTTTTCGAAGACAGGCCAACCTAGGGGAGCTGTTTTTT
>TRBV4-3|TRBJ2-1|-|TRBD2
CASSPSSGSSYNEQFF
TGCGCCAGCAGCCCGAGCAGCGGGAGCTCCTACAATGAGCAGTTCTTC
>TRBV5-6|TRBJ1-5|-|TRBD1
CASSSRTGGNQPQHF
TGTGCCAGCAGCTCCAGGACAGGGGGGAATCAGCCCCAGCATTTT
>TRBV18|TRBJ1-1|-|-
CASSPTGTKNTEAFF
TGTGCCAGCTCACCGACCGGGACAAAGAACACTGAAGCTTTCTTT
>TRBV10-3|TRBJ1-1|-|TRBD1
CAISETGGYTEAFF
TGTGCCATCAGTGAGACAGGGGGCTACACTGAAGCTTTCTTT
>TRBV28|TRBJ2-7|once|-
CASSLWANRYEQYF
TGTGCCAGCAGTCTATGGGCAAACCGCTACGAGCAGTACTTC
>TRBV15|TRBJ2-3|-|TRBD1
CATSTRTGGTDTQYF
TGTGCCACCAGCACGCGGACAGGGGGGACAGATACGCAGTATTTT
>TRBV10-3|TRBJ1-4|once|-
CAISESQGNEKLFF
TGTGCCATCAGTGAGTCGCAGGGTAATGAAAAACTGTTTTTT
>TRBV27|TRBJ1-5|-|-
CASSSQRQLRASQPQHF
TGTGCCAGCAGTTCCCAACGACAGTTAAGAGCCTCTCAGCCCCAGCATTTT
>TRBV18|TRBJ2-5|-|-
CASSRSFGDRPDF
TGTGCCAGCTCCAGATCGTTCGGCGACAGGCCTGACTTC
>TRBV7-2|TRBJ2-5|-|TRBD2
CASRWGGRETQYF
TGTGCCAGCAGATGGGGGGGGAGGGAGACCCAGTACTTC
>TRBV6-2/TRBV6-3|TRBJ2-7|-|-
CASSQHSTGAYEQYF
TGTGCCAGCAGTCAGCACTCGACCGGGGCCTACGAGCAGTACTTC
>TRBV25-1|TRBJ1-1|-|-
CASRNRDTREAFF
TGTGCCAGCAGGAACCGGGACACCAGGGAGGCTTTCTTT
>TRBV5-6|TRBJ1-6|-|TRBD1
CASRSRGTGRSPLHF
TGTGCCAGCAGATCGCGTGGGACAGGGCGCTCACCCCTCCACTTT
>TRBV5-1|TRBJ2-1|-|-
CASSLASSDEQFF
TGCGCCAGCAGCCTAGCGTCATCGGATGAGCAGTTCTTC
>TRBV18|TRBJ1-1|-|-
CASSPKPGVPAFF
TGTGCCAGCTCACCTAAACCGGGGGTTCCAGCTTTCTTT
>TRBV19|TRBJ1-2|-|TRBD1
CASRAGGSNYGYTF
TGTGCCAGTAGAGCAGGGGGGTCTAACTATGGCTACACCTTC
>TRBV5-4|TRBJ2-7|-|TRBD1
CASSPGGTGGDEQYF
TGTGCCAGCAGCCCCGGAGGGACAGGGGGCGACGAGCAGTACTTC
>TRBV13|TRBJ1-4|once|TRBD1
CASSLRTGREKLFF
TGTGCCAGCAGCCTAAGGACAGGGAGAGAAAAACTGTTTTTT
>TRBV28|TRBJ1-2|-|-
CASSGNYGYTF
TGTGCCAGCAGCGGGAACTACGGCTACACCTTC
>TRBV5-1|TRBJ2-3|-|TRBD2
CASSLAHSLAGVKDTQYF
TGCGCCAGCAGCTTGGCCCATAGCCTAGCGGGGGTCAAAGATACGCAGTATTTT
>TRBV28|TRBJ1-5|-|TRBD1
CASSGDRVYSNQPQHF
TGTGCCAGCAGTGGGGACAGGGTGTATAGCAATCAGCCCCAGCATTTT
>TRBV6-6|TRBJ2-1|-|-
CASSRDGSSYNEQFF
TGTGCCAGCAGTCGCGACGGGAGCTCCTACAATGAGCAGTTCTTC
>TRBV5-4|TRBJ2-5|-|TRBD2
CASSGGPGGLPETQYF
TGTGCCAGCAGCGGAGGCCCGGGGGGGCTACCGGAGACCCAGTACTTC
>TRBV20-1|TRBJ1-3|-|-
CSASDVSGNTIYF
TGCAGTGCTAGTGACGTCTCTGGAAACACCATATATTTT
>TRBV5-1|TRBJ2-1|once|TRBD2
CASSFPEAAGGYNEQFF
TGCGCCAGCAGCTTCCCCGAGGCAGCGGGAGGCTACAATGAGCAGTTCTTC
>TRBV10-3|TRBJ1-1|few|-
CAISAVNTEAFF
TGTGCCATCAGTGCCGTGAACACTGAAGCTTTCTTT
>TRBV2|TRBJ2-5|-|TRBD1
CASLDRGETQYF
TGTGCCAGCTTGGACAGGGGGGAGACCCAGTACTTC
>TRBV9|TRBJ2-7|-|TRBD1
CASSPGQGNYEQYF
TGTGCCAGCAGCCCGGGACAGGGGAATTACGAGCAGTACTTC
>TRBV6-5|TRBJ2-1|-|TRBD2
CAAGEPNNEQFF
TGTGCAGCGGGGGAACCAAACAATGAGCAGTTCTTC
>TRBV18|TRBJ1-3|-|TRBD1
CASSPGTGAGNTIYF
TGTGCCAGCTCACCCGGGACAGGGGCAGGAAACACCATATATTTT
>TRBV27|TRBJ1-1|-|TRBD1
CASSQQGGAEAFF
TGTGCCAGCAGTCAACAGGGGGGCGCTGAAGCTTTCTTT
>TRBV28|TRBJ2-7|-|TRBD1
CASSFPTQGARDEQYF
TGTGCCAGCAGTTTCCCGACGCAGGGGGCGCGGGACGAGCAGTACTTC
>TRBV5-1|TRBJ2-1|-|-
CASSPTTTSWNEQFF
TGCGCCAGCAGCCCGACGACGACTAGTTGGAATGAGCAGTTCTTC
>TRBV5-1|TRBJ2-5|-|TRBD1
CASSPRQGEGQETQYF
TGCGCCAGCAGCCCTAGACAGGGGGAAGGCCAAGAGACCCAGTACTTC
>TRBV30|TRBJ1-1|-|-
CASEEQANTEAFF
TGTGCCTCCGAGGAACAGGCGAACACTGAAGCTTTCTTT
>TRBV28|TRBJ1-5|-|-
CASRPAAGVNQPQHF
TGTGCCAGCAGACCCGCGGCAGGGGTCAATCAGCCCCAGCATTTT
>TRBV21-1|TRBJ2-5|-|-
CASSKTRAGIQETQYF
TGTGCCAGCAGCAAAACCAGGGCTGGGATCCAAGAGACCCAGTACTTC
>TRBV29-1|TRBJ1-6|-|TRBD1
CSVQGNYNSPLHF
TGCAGCGTACAGGGGAACTATAATTCACCCCTCCACTTT
>TRBV12-3/TRBV12-4|TRBJ1-1|-|-
CRADRNTEAFF
TGCCGTGCAGACAGGAACACTGAAGCTTTCTTT
>TRBV5-6|TRBJ2-6|-|TRBD1
CASSWGQPFSGANVLTF
TGTGCCAGCAGCTGGGGACAGCCTTTCTCTGGGGCCAACGTCCTGACTTTC
>TRBV3-1/TRBV3-2|TRBJ2-1|-|-
CASSQFAGASYNEQFF
TGTGCCAGCAGCCAATTCGCGGGGGCCTCCTACAATGAGCAGTTCTTC
>TRBV18|TRBJ1-2|-|TRBD1
CASSSTGSGYGYTF
TGTGCCAGCTCATCGACAGGGTCGGGCTATGGCTACACCTTC
>TRBV28|TRBJ2-7|-|-
CASSAPGREQYF
TGTGCCAGCAGTGCTCCGGGTCGTGAGCAGTACTTC
>TRBV9|TRBJ1-2|many|TRBD1
CASSVGTGHHSKTYYGYTF
TGTGCCAGCAGCGTCGGGACAGGGCACCACTCCAAAACCTACTATGGCTACACCTTC
>TRBV5-1|TRBJ1-6|-|-
CASMEGANSPLHF
TGCGCCAGCATGGAGGGTGCGAATTCACCCCTCCACTTT
>TRBV6-2/TRBV6-3|TRBJ2-5|-|TRBD1
CASSYGQGGSGTQYF
TGTGCCAGCAGTTACGGACAGGGTGGCTCGGGGACCCAGTACTTC
>TRBV6-5|TRBJ1-1|-|TRBD1
CASSYTSGQYTEAFF
TGTGCCAGCAGTTATACTTCGGGACAGTACACTGAAGCTTTCTTT
>TRBV7-2|TRBJ2-2|once|-
CASSLRTAGDGELFF
TGTGCCAGCAGCTTACGTACAGCCGGGGACGGGGAGCTGTTTTTT
>TRBV11-3|TRBJ1-4|-|TRBD1
CASSDRQGGYEKLFF
TGTGCCAGCAGCGACCGACAGGGGGGGTATGAAAAACTGTTTTTT